This T cell receptor beta chain is from a study of T cells in Graves' hyperthyroidism and ophthalmopathy. This clonotype has at least ten counts. Regions amplified from RNA transcripts were the TCR beta CDR3 regions. A first-round RT-PCR of the TCR CDR3 used the HTBI primer set. Using its own MiXCR run on the multiplex PCR reads, TCRdb lists one record per CDR3 protein. The table records about 520,000 distinct CDR3 sequences, roughly 25% of them present only once. CDR3 length equals 14 residues. The germline CDR1 and CDR2 sequences are MNHEY and SVGAGI. V lost 6 bases and J lost 6, with 18 bases in between.

This chain connects TRBV6-5 to TRBJ2-7; no firm D call. Sequencing was carried out using blood. This clonotype was sampled from a woman between 25 and 40 years old with Graves' ophthalmopathy. CDR3 amino acids: CASRSAGPPTEQYF. The CDR3 coding sequence is TGTGCCAGCAGGTCGGCAGGACCTCCTACCGAGCAGTACTTC.